This T cell receptor (beta chain) was recovered during a study of blood T cell repertoires in COVID-19 (dated by TCRdb to 2018 to 2021). With regard to the full study: The collaborator samples originated in the United States, Italy and Spain and spanned the acute and convalescent phases of COVID-19. The material from the prospective study consisted of cDNA or gDNA derived from T cells, B-cell-depleted T cells, or PBMCs. Deeply sampled blood TCRbeta repertoires from subjects exposed to, actively infected with, or recovered from COVID-19 were included in the dataset. The repertoires were released in a freely available public database meant as a resource for research on the immune response to SARS-CoV-2. The samples were drawn from two sources: the first 160 participants of the ongoing ImmuneRACE study, and 1,254 subjects contributed by 6 global collaborators. A de-identified subject ID, COVID-19 status, age in years and sex were almost always included in the sample metadata. Where available, HLA class I and class II types were obtained from metadata supplied by the sample provider rather than from assay-based typing. What the authors observed across the whole study: Clinical and demographic metadata were provided uncurated, with the amount varying by source and participant.

Enrolling through a virtual design, the prospective study's participants ranged in age from roughly 18 to 89 years and lived across about two dozen United States geographic areas. To assign participants to cohorts, the prospective study relied on clinical history that participants themselves reported in a screening survey and a study questionnaire. ImmuneRACE Cohort 3 recovered participants were defined by two consecutive negative NP/OP PCR tests, healthcare professional clearance, or symptom resolution. Mobile phlebotomists in the prospective study collected whole blood, serum and a nasopharyngeal or oropharyngeal swab from every participant. Over an approximately 2-month period, participants in the prospective study had the option of providing additional blood draws and questionnaires. Blood samples from the prospective study were shipped frozen or at room temperature prior to DNA extraction.

Notes on this clone: What this receptor recognizes is not known. It has no much larger one-base neighbor in the sample; base qualities were not kept.

TCRbeta CDR3 regions were amplified from genomic DNA by means of the immunoSEQ Assay, a bias-controlled multiplex PCR. The paper's processing steps were these. The number of nucleated cells in each sample was estimated by amplification of reference gene primers within the assay. To quantify the absolute abundance of each unique TCRbeta CDR3 rearrangement, sequence reads were collapsed and filtered. For each sample, productive Simpson clonality was calculated by taking the square root of Simpson's diversity index across productive rearrangements. TCRdb provides this immuneACCESS table in a form limited to in-frame rearrangements. Some clones are lacking; in checked studies, under half of them reflect an unresolved V gene, and why the rest are absent is not known. Clone size and V and J calls were adopted from that table, with D and trimming inferred from the DNA. The sample table holds a few hundred thousand clones, of which roughly 90% were seen once. Approximately 9.8% of the sample lies in the top ten.

CDR3 length: 14 amino acids, cysteine to phenylalanine. Only the CDR3 DNA stays, 42 bases, in frame from base 1. V is pared back by 0 bases and J by 2 bases, with 9 bases lying between the germline termini. Reading the germline V gene gives CDR1 SGDLS and CDR2 YYNGEE. This sequence originates from a woman aged 40-49 years who had recovered from COVID-19. Material: PBMCs or T cells enriched from blood (not recorded which). Recombination connected TRBV9 to TRBJ2-7; the D segment could be TRBD2, given 5 matching bases. The DNA sequence is given as TGTGCCAGCAGCGTAGTGGACGGGGCCTACGAGCAGTACTTC. This encodes CASSVVDGAYEQYF.